The 24 T cell receptor beta chains in this list originate from one sample, sequenced in a study of cytomegalovirus exposure and HLA in healthy donors. The PCR contained 60 Vbeta and 13 Jbeta primers. This table comes from immunoSEQ multiplex PCR, and its TCRdb copy is limited to in-frame clones, with some not included. The sample holds 100,000 or so clones, 65% to 90% seen once. The specimen sequenced was PBMCs. These receptors all stem from a man between 25 and 39 years old in good health and CMV-seropositive.

The genes are TRBV28 and TRBJ1-5, with TRBD1 matching 10 bases. Germline CDR1 reads MDHEN; CDR2 reads SYDVKM. The trim removed 3 bases at V and 7 bases at J, leaving 24 bases unmatched. The CDR3 spans 21 residues. Here the CDR3 DNA reads TGTGCCAGCAGTTTCCCCAGACGACAGGGGGCGGTAGGTCTTCATTTGCAGCCCCAGCATTTT. Amino acid sequence: CASSFPRRQGAVGLHLQPQHF.

The J gene is TRBJ2-1, the V gene TRBV2; 8 nucleotides line up with TRBD1. Germline lookup yields CDR1 SNHLY and CDR2 FYNNEI. The J segment lost 10 bases and the V segment lost 6 bases, leaving 14 bases of the junction unmatched. This CDR3 comprises 15 residues. The CDR3 sequence: CASSSGTGPEKEQFF. CDR3 coding DNA: TGTGCCAGCAGCTCCGGGACAGGACCCGAAAAGGAGCAGTTCTTC.

This clone came up a few times. DNA for the CDR3: TGTGCCTGGAGTGGCCGGACACGTCAGCCCCAGCATTTT. It codes for CAWSGRTRQPQHF. The chain employs TRBV30 and TRBJ1-5; tentative D call: TRBD1 (5 bases). Germline values: CDR1 GTSNPN, CDR2 SVGIG (reference sequence). The CDR3 is 13 residues long. V lost 1 base and J lost 6, with 10 bases in between.

This chain connects TRBV27 to TRBJ2-7, with TRBD2 matching over 9 bases. Germline V lookup: CDR1 MNHEY, CDR2 SMNVEV (reference sequence). V shed 10 bases, J shed 3 bases, and the junction held 10 bases outside the gene matches. This CDR3 comprises 14 residues. The CDR3 DNA is TGTGCCACTTCAGCGGGAGGTCTCCGCTACGAGCAGTACTTC. Its translation is CATSAGGLRYEQYF.

The V and J genes are TRBV11-2 and TRBJ1-4; D is uncertain. CDR1 is SGHAT, CDR2 FQNNGV, per germline. With 2 bases removed from V and 4 bases from J, the gap between germline ends came to 5 bases. The length of the CDR3 is 13 residues. DNA of the CDR3: TGTGCCAGCAGCTTACAGATTAATGAAAAACTGTTTTTT. Protein sequence: CASSLQINEKLFF. Based on the CDR3 plus reference TRBV11-2 and TRBJ1-4, the full variable domain is EAGVAQSPRYKIIEKRQSVAFWCNPISGHATLYWYQQILGQGPKLLIQFQNNGVVDDSQLPKDRFSAERLKGVDSTLKIQPAKLEDSAVYLCASSLQINEKLFFGSGTQLSVL.

The CDR3 DNA sequence: TGTGCCAGCAGTCCTTCCGGGACAGTACAGAATTCACCCCTCCACTTT. Translation: CASSPSGTVQNSPLHF. This chain uses TRBV27 with TRBJ1-6, with 7 bases fitting TRBD1. Germline loops: CDR1 MNHEY, CDR2 SMNVEV (reference sequence). The CDR3 sequence is 16 residues long. J gave up 7 bases and V 5 bases, and 11 bases lay outside the gene matches.

The chain joins TRBV15 to TRBJ1-1, with D uncertain. The germline CDR1 and CDR2 sequences are LNHNV and YYDKDF (reference sequence). Trimming pared 0 bases from V and 7 bases from J, leaving 15 bases between. The CDR3 spans 15 residues. The CDR3 protein is CATSRDLVVGREAFF. The CDR3 coding sequence is TGTGCCACCAGCAGAGATTTAGTAGTGGGCCGTGAAGCTTTCTTT.

This chain uses TRBV2 with TRBJ2-1, with D perhaps given as TRBD1 or TRBD2 (6 bases each). The CDR3 spans 15 residues. Germline loops: CDR1 SNHLY, CDR2 FYNNEI. The ends were cut back, 6 bases at V and 4 bases at J, with 16 bases in the middle. CDR3 coding DNA: TGTGCCAGCAGGGAACAGGGAGGAGTTTACAATGAGCAGTTCTTC. Protein: CASREQGGVYNEQFF.

The genes are TRBV18 and TRBJ1-2; 10 bases align to TRBD1. This CDR3 is built from 14 residues. V shed 3 bases and J 7 bases; nucleotides not matched to a gene: 5. CDR1 is KGHSH and CDR2 is LQKENI in the germline V gene. DNA for the CDR3: TGTGCCAGCTCACCCCTGGACAGGGGGGGTGGCTACACCTTC. Its protein product is CASSPLDRGGGYTF.

The rearrangement links TRBV5-1 to TRBJ1-3; 7 bases map to TRBD1. The V gene's germline CDR1 is SGHRS and CDR2 YFSETQ. The CDR3 loop spans 13 amino acids. V lost 4 bases, J lost 8 bases, and 6 bases stayed unmatched. This chain's CDR3 is CASSPRTGDTIYF. DNA for the CDR3: TGCGCCAGCAGCCCCCGTACAGGGGACACCATATATTTT. The complete variable domain, with remaining parts taken from reference TRBV5-1 and TRBJ1-3, reads KAGVTQTPRYLIKTRGQQVTLSCSPISGHRSVSWYQQTPGQGLQFLFEYFSETQRNKGNFPGRFSGRQFSNSRSEMNVSTLELGDSALYLCASSPRTGDTIYFGEGSWLTVV.

This chain joins TRBV28 and TRBJ2-7, with TRBD2 identical over 11 bases. Looked up from germline, CDR1 is MDHEN and CDR2 is SYDVKM. CDR3 size: 15 residues. V was clipped by 6 bases and J by 1 base; unmatched bases: 5. Here the CDR3 DNA reads TGTGCCAGCAGCTCGACTAGCGGGACTTCCTACGAGCAGTACTTC. It is translated as CASSSTSGTSYEQYF.

This chain joins TRBV29-1 and TRBJ2-1; D perhaps matches TRBD1 (6 bases). Germline CDR1 SQVTM, CDR2 ANQGSEA. The CDR3 covers 15 residues. Trimming took 2 bases from V and 0 from J, leaving 11 bases between them. DNA for the CDR3: TGCAGCGTTGAAAGTTTCAGGGGCTCCTACAATGAGCAGTTCTTC. Protein sequence: CSVESFRGSYNEQFF.

This clone appeared once. The chain links TRBV10-3 to TRBJ2-1; tentative D call: TRBD2 (6 bases). Trimming pared 4 bases from V and 5 bases from J, leaving 18 bases between. Germline CDR1 is ENHRY and CDR2 is SYGVKD. The CDR3 length is 16 residues. The CDR3 region is CAISVLGSGSNNEQFF. CDR3 bases: TGTGCCATCAGTGTTCTAGGTAGCGGAAGCAACAATGAGCAGTTCTTC.

This chain links TRBV7-2 with TRBJ2-5; the match to TRBD2 covers 8 bases. Germline loops: CDR1 SGHTA, CDR2 FQGNSA. The CDR3 has 15 amino acids. With V trimmed by 1 base and J by 5 bases, 6 bases remained unmatched. The CDR3 loop reads CASSLDAGGLETQYF. The CDR3 bases are TGTGCCAGCAGCTTAGATGCGGGAGGCTTGGAGACCCAGTACTTC.

J is TRBJ2-3 and V is TRBV18; TRBD2 agrees at 10 bases. V shed 4 bases, J shed 0 bases, and the junction held 4 bases outside the gene matches. This CDR3 comprises 16 residues. Germline values: CDR1 KGHSH, CDR2 LQKENI. The CDR3 protein is CASSRTSGASTDTQYF. The CDR3 DNA is TGTGCCAGCTCACGAACTAGCGGGGCTAGCACAGATACGCAGTATTTT.

The chain recombines TRBV12-5 with TRBJ1-6; 10 nucleotides line up with TRBD1. Germline CDR1 is LGHNT and CDR2 is FRNRAP. The CDR3 has 18 residues. V gave up 1 base and J gave up 0 bases; unmatched junction bases: 3. The CDR3, as DNA: TGTGCTAGTGGTTTGGACCGGGACAGGGGCTCCTATAATTCACCCCTCCACTTT. Its translation: CASGLDRDRGSYNSPLHF. Full variable domain (rest looked up from reference TRBV12-5 and TRBJ1-6): DARVTQTPRHKVTEMGQEVTMRCQPILGHNTVFWYRQTMMQGLELLAYFRNRAPLDDSGMPKDRFSAEMPDATLATLKIQPSEPRDSAVYFCASGLDRDRGSYNSPLHFGNGTRLTVT.

The genes are TRBV18 and TRBJ2-5; TRBD1 aligns across 10 bases. The CDR3 is 17 amino acids. CDR1 and CDR2 (germline): KGHSH, LQKENI. Trimming removed 3 bases from V and 4 bases from J; junction bases left unmatched: 11. The DNA of the CDR3 is TGTGCCAGCTCACCTAGTGCGGGACAGGGGATATCAGAGACCCAGTACTTC. Its translation is CASSPSAGQGISETQYF.

V and J are TRBV10-3 and TRBJ1-5; D remains ambiguous. The CDR3 is 15 amino acids. Trimming removed 2 bases from V and 4 bases from J, with 12 bases in between. Germline V gene sequence: CDR1 ENHRY, CDR2 SYGVKD. In DNA, the CDR3 is TGTGCCATCAGTGAGGGCACCTCGGGAAATCAGCCCCAGCATTTT. It specifies CAISEGTSGNQPQHF.

The V and J genes are TRBV7-8 and TRBJ2-3; TRBD2 matches at 12 bases. This CDR3 contains 18 residues. Looked up from germline, CDR1 is SGHVS and CDR2 is FQNEAQ. V shed 5 bases and J 0 bases; nucleotides not matched to a gene: 9. The CDR3 nucleotides are TGTGCCAGCAGCCTCACTAGCGGGAGGCGGCTGAGCACAGATACGCAGTATTTT. Its protein is CASSLTSGRRLSTDTQYF.

This sequence joins TRBV7-6 and TRBJ2-7; TRBD2 matches 14 bases. Germline-derived CDR1 and CDR2 are SGHVS and FNYEAQ. J was trimmed by 3 bases and V by 5 bases; bases with no gene match: 3. The CDR3 sequence is 15 residues long. CDR3 region: CASSPGLAGVYEQYF. In DNA, the CDR3 is TGTGCCAGCAGCCCGGGACTAGCGGGAGTCTACGAGCAGTACTTC.

The chain links TRBV27 to TRBJ2-3; D is undetermined. The CDR3 is 16 residues long. V dropped 3 bases and J dropped 2 bases, with 15 bases sitting between them. Per germline, CDR1 MNHEY and CDR2 SMNVEV (reference sequence). The CDR3 DNA reads as TGTGCCAGCAGTTTCCAAGAGGCTTTGGCCACAGATACGCAGTATTTT. This translates into CASSFQEALATDTQYF.

This chain connects TRBV7-9 to TRBJ2-1; 7 positions match TRBD2. V lost 2 bases to trimming and J lost 8 bases; unmatched junction nucleotides: 9. In germline, CDR1 is SEHNR, CDR2 FQNEAQ (reference sequence). The CDR3 is 15 residues long. CDR3 sequence: CASSLRGRDFDEQFF. Here the CDR3 DNA reads TGTGCCAGCAGCTTAAGAGGGAGGGACTTTGATGAGCAGTTCTTC.

This chain uses TRBV5-1 with TRBJ2-1, with 8 bases fitting TRBD2. Per the germline V gene, CDR1 is SGHRS and CDR2 is YFSETQ. The trim removed 0 bases at V and 3 bases at J, leaving 8 bases unmatched. The CDR3 has 17 residues. CDR3 in amino acids: CASSLGGRGRFYNEQFF. CDR3 nucleotides: TGCGCCAGCAGCTTGGGCGGCCGCGGGAGGTTCTACAATGAGCAGTTCTTC.

This chain joins TRBV2 and TRBJ1-2; the match to TRBD1 covers 9 bases. Germline V gene sequence: CDR1 SNHLY, CDR2 FYNNEI. The CDR3 loop spans 14 amino acids. Trimming at V came to 0 bases and at J to 8 bases, leaving 4 bases not matched to a gene. CDR3 coding DNA: TGTGCCAGCAGTGAAGCTGGGACAGGGTTAGGCTACACCTTC. It yields the protein CASSEAGTGLGYTF.